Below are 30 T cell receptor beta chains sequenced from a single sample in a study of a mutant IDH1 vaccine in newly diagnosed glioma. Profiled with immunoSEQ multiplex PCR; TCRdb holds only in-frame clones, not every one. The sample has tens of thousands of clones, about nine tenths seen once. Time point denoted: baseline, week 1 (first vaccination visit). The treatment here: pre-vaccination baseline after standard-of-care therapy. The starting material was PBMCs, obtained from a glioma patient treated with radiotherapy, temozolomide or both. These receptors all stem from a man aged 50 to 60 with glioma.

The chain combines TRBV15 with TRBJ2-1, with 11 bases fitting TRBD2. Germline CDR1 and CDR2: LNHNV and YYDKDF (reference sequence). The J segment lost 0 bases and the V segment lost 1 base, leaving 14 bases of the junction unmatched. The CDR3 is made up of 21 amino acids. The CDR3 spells CATSRGPTGTSGSSSYNEQFF. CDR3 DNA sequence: TGTGCCACCAGCAGAGGTCCCACAGGGACTAGCGGTTCGAGCTCCTACAATGAGCAGTTCTTC.

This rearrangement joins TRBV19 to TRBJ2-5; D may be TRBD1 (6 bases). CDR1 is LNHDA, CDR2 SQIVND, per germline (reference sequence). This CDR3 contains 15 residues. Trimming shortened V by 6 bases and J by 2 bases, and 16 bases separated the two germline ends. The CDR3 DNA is TGTGCCAGTAGGGCAGGGGCGTACCCACAAGAGACCCAGTACTTC. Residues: CASRAGAYPQETQYF.

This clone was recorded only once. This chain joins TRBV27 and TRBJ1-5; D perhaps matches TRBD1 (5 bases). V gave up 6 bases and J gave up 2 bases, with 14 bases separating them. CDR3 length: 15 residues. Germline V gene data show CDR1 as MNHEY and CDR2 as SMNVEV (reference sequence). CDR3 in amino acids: CASSPQGSGNQPQHF. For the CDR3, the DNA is TGTGCCAGCAGCCCTCAGGGTTCTGGCAATCAGCCCCAGCATTTT.

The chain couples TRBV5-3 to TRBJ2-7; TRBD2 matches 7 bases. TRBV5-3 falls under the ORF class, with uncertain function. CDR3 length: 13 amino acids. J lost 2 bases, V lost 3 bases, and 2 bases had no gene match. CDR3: CARSWDYPYEQYF. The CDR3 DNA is TGTGCCAGAAGCTGGGACTACCCCTACGAGCAGTACTTC.

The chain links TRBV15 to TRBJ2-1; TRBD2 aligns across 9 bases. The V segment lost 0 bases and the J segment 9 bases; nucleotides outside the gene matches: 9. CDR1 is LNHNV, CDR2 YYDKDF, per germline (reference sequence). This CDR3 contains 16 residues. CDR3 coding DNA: TGTGCCACCAGCAGAGAGCGGGGGGGCCTTTCTGGTGAGCAGTTCTTC. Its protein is CATSRERGGLSGEQFF.

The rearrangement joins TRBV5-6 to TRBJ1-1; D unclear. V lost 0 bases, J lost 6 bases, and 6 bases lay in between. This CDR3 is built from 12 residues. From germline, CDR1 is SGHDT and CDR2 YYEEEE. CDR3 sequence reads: CASSLGVAEAFF. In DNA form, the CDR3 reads TGTGCCAGCAGCTTGGGAGTCGCTGAAGCTTTCTTT.

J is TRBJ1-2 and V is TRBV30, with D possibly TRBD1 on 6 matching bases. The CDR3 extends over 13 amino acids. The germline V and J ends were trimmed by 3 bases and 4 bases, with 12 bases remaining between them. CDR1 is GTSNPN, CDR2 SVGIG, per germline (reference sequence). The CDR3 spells CAWRVQGAYGYTF. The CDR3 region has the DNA TGTGCCTGGAGGGTACAGGGAGCCTATGGCTACACCTTC.

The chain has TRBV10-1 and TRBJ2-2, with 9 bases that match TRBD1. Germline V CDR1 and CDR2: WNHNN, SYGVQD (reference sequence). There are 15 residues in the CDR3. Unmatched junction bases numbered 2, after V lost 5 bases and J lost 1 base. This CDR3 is CASSLGQGNTGELFF. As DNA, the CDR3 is TGCGCCAGCAGTCTGGGACAGGGGAACACCGGGGAGCTGTTTTTT.

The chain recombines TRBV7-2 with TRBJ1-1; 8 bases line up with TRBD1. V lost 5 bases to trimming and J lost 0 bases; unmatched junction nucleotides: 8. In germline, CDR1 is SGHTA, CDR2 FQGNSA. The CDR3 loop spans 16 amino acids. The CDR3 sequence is CASSSTRGLVNTEAFF. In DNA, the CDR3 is TGTGCCAGCAGCAGCACCAGGGGGCTAGTGAACACTGAAGCTTTCTTT.

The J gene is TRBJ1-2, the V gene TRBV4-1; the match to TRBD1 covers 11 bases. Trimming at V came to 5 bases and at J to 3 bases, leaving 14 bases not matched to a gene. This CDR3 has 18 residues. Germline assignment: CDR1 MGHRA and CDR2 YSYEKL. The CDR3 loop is CASSESWRTGGTYYGYTF. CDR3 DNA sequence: TGCGCCAGCAGCGAAAGTTGGAGGACAGGGGGCACGTACTATGGCTACACCTTC.

The DNA of the CDR3 is TGTGCCAGCAGCTTAGACCCGTACGAGCAGTACTTC. It encodes CASSLDPYEQYF. V gene TRBV7-9 combines with J gene TRBJ2-7; D call uncertain. Trimming shortened V by 1 base and J by 4 bases, and 5 bases separated the two germline ends. CDR3 length: 12 residues. CDR1 is SEHNR and CDR2 is FQNEAQ in the germline V gene (reference sequence).

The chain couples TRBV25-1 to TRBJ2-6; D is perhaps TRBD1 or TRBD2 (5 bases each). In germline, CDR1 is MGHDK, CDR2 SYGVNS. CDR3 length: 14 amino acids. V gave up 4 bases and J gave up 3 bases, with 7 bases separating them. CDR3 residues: CASSGGNGANVLTF. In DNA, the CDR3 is TGTGCCAGCAGTGGGGGGAATGGGGCCAACGTCCTGACTTTC.

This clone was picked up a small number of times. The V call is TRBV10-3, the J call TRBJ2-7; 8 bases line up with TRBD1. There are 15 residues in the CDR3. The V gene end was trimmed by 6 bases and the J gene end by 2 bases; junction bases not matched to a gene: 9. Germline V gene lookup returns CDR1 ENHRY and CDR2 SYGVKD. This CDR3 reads CAIRPGQASTYEQYF. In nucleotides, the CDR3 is TGTGCCATCAGGCCGGGACAGGCTTCAACCTACGAGCAGTACTTC.

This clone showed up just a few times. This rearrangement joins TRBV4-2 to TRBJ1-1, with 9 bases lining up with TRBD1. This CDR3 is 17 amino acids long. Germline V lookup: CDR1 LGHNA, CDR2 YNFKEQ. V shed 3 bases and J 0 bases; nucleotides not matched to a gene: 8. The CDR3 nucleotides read TGTGCCAGCAGCCACCTGGACAGGGGCTTTATGAACACTGAAGCTTTCTTT. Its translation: CASSHLDRGFMNTEAFF.

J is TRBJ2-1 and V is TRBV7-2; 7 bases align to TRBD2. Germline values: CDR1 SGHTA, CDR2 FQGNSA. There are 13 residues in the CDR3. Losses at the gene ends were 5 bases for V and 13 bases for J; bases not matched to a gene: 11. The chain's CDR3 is CASSPGGPTLQFF. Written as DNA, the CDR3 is TGTGCCAGCAGCCCGGGGGGACCGACCCTTCAGTTCTTC.

For the CDR3, the DNA is TGTGCCAGCAGCCAAGAGTCTAGCGGGAGGGATGAGCAGTTCTTC. It yields the protein CASSQESSGRDEQFF. This chain uses TRBV4-2 with TRBJ2-1, with 12 bases aligning to TRBD2. This CDR3 contains 15 residues. Germline V gene lookup returns CDR1 LGHNA and CDR2 YNFKEQ. V gave up 0 bases and J gave up 8 bases; unmatched junction bases: 2.

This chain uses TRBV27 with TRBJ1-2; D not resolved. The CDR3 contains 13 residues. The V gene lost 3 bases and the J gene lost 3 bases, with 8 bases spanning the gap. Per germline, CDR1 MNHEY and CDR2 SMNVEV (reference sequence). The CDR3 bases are TGTGCCAGCAGTTTGGACCAGGACTATGGCTACACCTTC. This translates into CASSLDQDYGYTF.

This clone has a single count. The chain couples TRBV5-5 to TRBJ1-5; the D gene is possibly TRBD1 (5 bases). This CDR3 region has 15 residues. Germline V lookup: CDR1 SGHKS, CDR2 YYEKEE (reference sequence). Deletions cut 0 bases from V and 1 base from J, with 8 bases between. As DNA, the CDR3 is TGTGCCAGCAGCTTGGAAGGGGCCAGCAATCAGCCCCAGCATTTT. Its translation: CASSLEGASNQPQHF.

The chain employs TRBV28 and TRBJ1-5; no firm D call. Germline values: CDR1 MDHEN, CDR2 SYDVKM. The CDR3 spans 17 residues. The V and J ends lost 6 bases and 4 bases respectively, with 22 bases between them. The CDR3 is CASRPSGLGYPNQPQHF. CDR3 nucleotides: TGTGCCAGCAGACCCTCCGGACTTGGTTACCCTAATCAGCCCCAGCATTTT.

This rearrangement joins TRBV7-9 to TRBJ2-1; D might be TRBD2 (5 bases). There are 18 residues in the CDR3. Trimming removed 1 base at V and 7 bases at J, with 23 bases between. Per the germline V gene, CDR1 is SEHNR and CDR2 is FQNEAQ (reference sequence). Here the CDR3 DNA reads TGTGCCAGCAGCTTAGGAAGAGTGAGCGGAAGGGCCACAAATGAGCAGTTCTTC. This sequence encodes CASSLGRVSGRATNEQFF.

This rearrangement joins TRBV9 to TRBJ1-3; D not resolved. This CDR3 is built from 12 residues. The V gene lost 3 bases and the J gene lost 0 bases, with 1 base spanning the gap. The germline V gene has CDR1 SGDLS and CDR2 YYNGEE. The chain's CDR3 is CASSDSGNTIYF. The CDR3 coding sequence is TGTGCCAGCAGCGACTCTGGAAACACCATATATTTT.

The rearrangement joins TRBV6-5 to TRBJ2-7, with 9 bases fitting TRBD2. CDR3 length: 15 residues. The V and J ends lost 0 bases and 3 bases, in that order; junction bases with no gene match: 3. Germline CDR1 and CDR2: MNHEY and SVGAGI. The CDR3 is CASSYSPSGDYEQYF. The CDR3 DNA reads TGTGCCAGCAGTTACTCGCCTAGCGGGGACTACGAGCAGTACTTC.

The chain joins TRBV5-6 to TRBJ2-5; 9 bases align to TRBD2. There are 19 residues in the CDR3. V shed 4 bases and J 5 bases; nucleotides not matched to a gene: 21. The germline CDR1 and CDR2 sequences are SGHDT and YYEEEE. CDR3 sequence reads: CASSHNGGLSRGGQETQYF. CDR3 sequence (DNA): TGTGCCAGCAGCCACAATGGGGGCTTGTCGCGGGGGGGCCAGGAGACCCAGTACTTC. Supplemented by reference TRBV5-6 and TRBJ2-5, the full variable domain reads DAGVTQSPTHLIKTRGQQVTLRCSPKSGHDTVSWYQQALGQGPQFIFQYYEEEERQRGNFPDRFSGHQFPNYSSELNVNALLLGDSALYLCASSHNGGLSRGGQETQYFGPGTRLLVL.

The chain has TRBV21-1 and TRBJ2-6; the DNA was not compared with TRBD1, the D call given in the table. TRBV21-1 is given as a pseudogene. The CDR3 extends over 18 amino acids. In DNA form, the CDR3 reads TGTGCCAGCAGTCCGAGGACAGGGGGTCCCTCTGGGGCCAACGTCCTGACTTTC. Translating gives CASSPRTGGPSGANVLTF.

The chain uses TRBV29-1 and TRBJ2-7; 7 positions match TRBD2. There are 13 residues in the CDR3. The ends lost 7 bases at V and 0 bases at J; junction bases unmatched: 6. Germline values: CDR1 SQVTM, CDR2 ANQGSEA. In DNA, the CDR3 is TGCAGCGCTATAGCGGGCGTCTCCTACGAGCAGTACTTC. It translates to CSAIAGVSYEQYF.

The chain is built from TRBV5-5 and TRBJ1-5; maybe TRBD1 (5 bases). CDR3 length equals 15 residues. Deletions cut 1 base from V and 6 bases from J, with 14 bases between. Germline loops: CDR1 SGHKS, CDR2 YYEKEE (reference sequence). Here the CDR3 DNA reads TGTGCCAGCAGCTTGATCCCTCGACAGTCTCAGCCCCAGCATTTT. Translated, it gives CASSLIPRQSQPQHF.

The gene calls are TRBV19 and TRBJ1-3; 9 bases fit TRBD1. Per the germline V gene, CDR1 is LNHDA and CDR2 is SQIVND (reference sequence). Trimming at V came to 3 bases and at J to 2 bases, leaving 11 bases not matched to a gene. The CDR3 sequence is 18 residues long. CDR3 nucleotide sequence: TGTGCCAGTAGTATGAGCTACCCCGGGACAGGGACTGGAAACACCATATATTTT. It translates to CASSMSYPGTGTGNTIYF.

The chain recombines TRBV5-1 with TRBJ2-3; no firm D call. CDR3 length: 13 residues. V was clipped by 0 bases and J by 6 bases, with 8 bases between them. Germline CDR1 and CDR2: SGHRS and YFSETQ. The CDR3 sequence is CASSLELYDTQYF. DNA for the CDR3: TGCGCCAGCAGCTTGGAGTTATACGATACGCAGTATTTT.

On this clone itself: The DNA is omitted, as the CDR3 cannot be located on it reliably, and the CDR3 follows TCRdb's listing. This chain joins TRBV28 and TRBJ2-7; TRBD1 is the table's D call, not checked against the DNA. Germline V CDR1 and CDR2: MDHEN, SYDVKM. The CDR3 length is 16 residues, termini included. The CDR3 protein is CASSLGDVGQGTEKYF.

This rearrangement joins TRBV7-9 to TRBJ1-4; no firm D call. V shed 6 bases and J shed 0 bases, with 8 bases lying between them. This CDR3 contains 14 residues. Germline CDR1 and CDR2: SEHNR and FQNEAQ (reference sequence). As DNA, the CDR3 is TGTGCCAGCAGTAAGACTGCAACTAATGAAAAACTGTTTTTT. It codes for CASSKTATNEKLFF. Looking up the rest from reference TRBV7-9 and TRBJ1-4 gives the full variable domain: DTGVSQNPRHKITKRGQNVTFRCDPISEHNRLYWYRQTLGQGPEFLTYFQNEAQLEKSRLLSDRFSAERPKGSFSTLEIQRTEQGDSAMYLCASSKTATNEKLFFGSGTQLSVL.